This T cell receptor beta chain was sequenced in a study of T cell responses to AZD1222 COVID-19 vaccine. Turning to the study itself: Second-dose recipients at about 4 or about 12 weeks were treated as one pooled group. Whole-study results and caveats: It was only five to seven AZD1222 recipients who were seropositive at baseline. Variant regions that are unmutated are reportedly the target of nearly half of spike-specific TCRs. Donors in the cohort were predominantly white British and more often female, and clonal diversity was possibly underestimated.

Using immunoSEQ multiplex PCR, the repertoire was profiled, and TCRdb retains in-frame clones only, with some absent. The table shows around 120,000 clones, with over 80% occurring only once. The CDR3 has 14 amino acids. Germline values: CDR1 SGHRS, CDR2 YFSETQ. Trimming stripped 1 base from V and 3 bases from J, with 10 bases between. As to this clone: The antigen is undetermined.

The chain combines TRBV5-1 with TRBJ1-1; D gene ambiguous. The sequence was obtained from an adult in good health. The sample consisted of peripheral blood, taken on day 0 of AZD1222 vaccination. CDR3 protein: CASSLSTGYTEAFF. The CDR3 nucleotides read TGCGCCAGCAGCTTGTCTACCGGGTACACTGAAGCTTTCTTT. The full variable domain, completed using reference TRBV5-1 and TRBJ1-1, is KAGVTQTPRYLIKTRGQQVTLSCSPISGHRSVSWYQQTPGQGLQFLFEYFSETQRNKGNFPGRFSGRQFSNSRSEMNVSTLELGDSALYLCASSLSTGYTEAFFGQGTRLTVV.